A single sample is the source of the 6 T cell receptor beta chains below, sequenced in a study of shared clonotypes between healthy human individuals. Using immunoSEQ multiplex PCR, the repertoire was profiled, and TCRdb retains in-frame clones only, with some absent. Of about 460,000 clones listed, 75% to 80% were seen once; the top ten hold approximately 12%. The sample consisted of PBMCs. Every receptor here comes from a woman in her 40s in good health. Some clones in this sample may be carry-over from other donors' samples.

The CDR3 reads CASSESAVTGELFF. Here the CDR3 DNA reads TGTGCCAGCAGTGAATCGGCAGTCACCGGGGAGCTGTTTTTT. The rearrangement uses TRBV6-1 and TRBJ2-2, with D uncertain. V was pared by 2 bases and J by 4 bases, with 8 bases between. This CDR3 has 14 residues. Germline V gene sequence: CDR1 MNHNS, CDR2 SASEGT.

V usage is TRBV14 and J usage is TRBJ2-1; 8 nucleotides line up with TRBD1. The CDR3 contains 16 residues. Germline trimming cut 0 bases from V and 2 bases from J; bases unmatched to any gene: 3. The germline V gene encodes CDR1 SGHDN and CDR2 FVKESK. In nucleotides, the CDR3 is TGTGCCAGCAGCCAAGATAGGGGACAGGCCTACAATGAGCAGTTCTTC. Translation gives CASSQDRGQAYNEQFF.

This sequence joins TRBV19 and TRBJ2-7, with 10 bases lining up with TRBD1. V was pared by 5 bases and J by 6 bases, with 13 bases of the junction left unmatched. The CDR3 is made up of 16 amino acids. CDR1 LNHDA and CDR2 SQIVND come from the germline V gene (reference sequence). CDR3 in amino acids: CASSQRRGQGRIEQYF. In nucleotides, the CDR3 is TGTGCCAGTAGTCAAAGAAGGGGACAGGGGAGGATCGAGCAGTACTTC.

Details on this clone: A read error is likely here: a far larger clone is one base away. The J gene is TRBJ1-1, the V gene TRBV27, with a possible D match to TRBD1 (5 bases). The V gene's germline CDR1 is MNHEY and CDR2 SMNVEV (reference sequence). This CDR3 region has 15 residues. CDR3 sequence reads: CASRSGGVGNAEAFF. For the CDR3, the DNA is TGTGCCAGCAGGAGCGGGGGGGTGGGGAACGCTGAAGCTTTCTTT.

The chain has TRBV6-5 and TRBJ2-3; TRBD1 might be the D (6 bases). V gave up 2 bases and J gave up 4 bases, with 16 bases separating them. The CDR3 is 16 amino acids. Germline V gene data show CDR1 as MNHEY and CDR2 as SVGAGI. CDR3 bases: TGTGCCAGCAGTTACAGAAGGGACACGGGCCCAGATACGCAGTATTTT. It yields the protein CASSYRRDTGPDTQYF.

In DNA form, the CDR3 reads TGCGCCAGCAGCCGACAGGGTGGCGCTAACTATGGCTACACCTTC. It encodes CASSRQGGANYGYTF. The rearrangement links TRBV4-3 to TRBJ1-2, with TRBD1 identical over 7 bases. V was pared by 4 bases and J by 0 bases, with 5 bases of the junction left unmatched. From germline, CDR1 is LGHNA and CDR2 YSLEER. The CDR3 is made up of 15 amino acids.